The 26 T cell receptor beta chains presented below share a single source sample, sequenced in a study. Treg sorting used a CD4+CD25+CD127-/low gate. MiXCR was run by TCRdb on the 5' RACE reads, yielding one entry per CDR3 protein. The data show 50,000 to 60,000 distinct CDR3 sequences, roughly 20% seen once. What was sequenced was tumor-infiltrating Tregs sorted from the breast tumor. Receptors were obtained from a female donor with breast cancer.

CDR3 sequence reads: CASSWRLTDSNQPQHF. The CDR3 DNA sequence: TGTGCCAGCAGCTGGCGATTAACAGATAGCAATCAGCCCCAGCATTTT. The V call is TRBV5-5, the J call TRBJ1-5, with D uncertain. CDR1 and CDR2 from the germline V gene are SGHKS and YYEKEE (reference sequence). This CDR3 contains 16 residues. V was trimmed by 3 bases and J by 0 bases, leaving 13 bases between them.

The chain recombines TRBV3-1 with TRBJ2-7; 8 bases match TRBD2. Per germline, CDR1 LGHDT and CDR2 YNNKEL (reference sequence). CDR3 size: 16 residues. V shed 0 bases and J 3 bases; nucleotides not matched to a gene: 7. DNA of the CDR3: TGTGCCAGCAGCCAAGAATCTCCCGGGAGGGGCTACGAGCAGTACTTC. This translates into CASSQESPGRGYEQYF.

V gene TRBV24-1 combines with J gene TRBJ2-1, with 9 bases matching TRBD2. Per the germline V gene, CDR1 is KGHDR and CDR2 is SFDVKD. V lost 5 bases to trimming and J lost 0 bases; unmatched junction nucleotides: 10. The CDR3 totals 18 residues. CDR3 coding DNA: TGTGCCACCAGTGGAGCTAGCGGGACATCGGGCTCCTACAATGAGCAGTTCTTC. This sequence encodes CATSGASGTSGSYNEQFF.

The sample holds a few counts of this clonotype. The CDR3 sequence: CASTGQEYYEQYF. The CDR3 coding sequence is TGTGCCAGCACCGGACAGGAATACTACGAGCAGTACTTC. This rearrangement joins TRBV6-2 or TRBV6-3 to TRBJ2-7; 7 nucleotides align to TRBD1. The germline CDR1 and CDR2 sequences are MNHEY and SVGEGT. Trimming cost V 7 bases and J 3 bases; bases outside gene matches: 6. There are 13 residues in the CDR3.

V usage is TRBV28 and J usage is TRBJ2-2; D is uncertain. Germline V lookup: CDR1 MDHEN, CDR2 SYDVKM. Trimming shortened V by 3 bases and J by 5 bases, and 4 bases separated the two germline ends. This CDR3 comprises 12 residues. CDR3: CASSFLTGELFF. The CDR3 nucleotides are TGTGCCAGCAGTTTCCTGACCGGGGAGCTGTTTTTT. Full variable domain (missing parts from reference TRBV28 and TRBJ2-2): DVKVTQSSRYLVKRTGEKVFLECVQDMDHENMFWYRQDPGLGLRLIYFSYDVKMKEKGDIPEGYSVSREKKERFSLILESASTNQTSMYLCASSFLTGELFFGEGSRLTVL.

This clonotype showed up many times. The genes are TRBV4-1 and TRBJ2-7, with D tentatively TRBD1 (6 bases). This CDR3 spans 15 amino acids. Germline V gene lookup returns CDR1 MGHRA and CDR2 YSYEKL. V was trimmed by 4 bases and J by 4 bases, leaving 17 bases between them. The CDR3 spells CASSRFELGAYEQYF. CDR3 DNA sequence: TGCGCCAGCAGCCGTTTCGAATTGGGGGCTTACGAGCAGTACTTC.

The chain employs TRBV28 and TRBJ1-2; 9 bases map to TRBD1. Germline V gives CDR1 MDHEN, CDR2 SYDVKM. The CDR3 is made up of 11 amino acids. Trimming at V came to 8 bases and at J to 6 bases, leaving 1 base not matched to a gene. The CDR3 DNA reads TGTGCCAGCGGGGACAGGGATGGCTACACCTTC. It encodes CASGDRDGYTF.

This clonotype was recorded a few times. This chain connects TRBV7-8 to TRBJ1-3, with D unclear. The CDR3 consists of 13 residues. The V gene's germline CDR1 is SGHVS and CDR2 FQNEAQ. V lost 2 bases to trimming and J lost 8 bases, with 10 bases between them. The CDR3 nucleotides read TGTGCCAGCAGCTTAACGCCACGAGACACCATATATTTT. As protein: CASSLTPRDTIYF.

The chain carries TRBV28 and TRBJ2-1; 11 bases match TRBD2. This CDR3 comprises 14 residues. Germline V gene lookup returns CDR1 MDHEN and CDR2 SYDVKM. V trimming: 5 bases; J trimming: 3 bases; junction bases outside the gene matches: 0. The CDR3 protein is CASSGTSGYNEQFF. The CDR3 nucleotides are TGTGCCAGCAGTGGGACTAGCGGCTACAATGAGCAGTTCTTC.

A note on this clonotype: Since a much larger clone is just one base distant, this may be a read error. This sequence joins TRBV2 and TRBJ2-1, with TRBD1 as a possible D gene (5 bases). V lost 9 bases, J lost 7 bases, and 16 bases lay in between. Germline CDR1 is SNHLY and CDR2 is FYNNEI. This CDR3 comprises 13 residues. CDR3 sequence (DNA): TGTGCCAGTTGCGGACATAGCAATAATGAGCAGTTCTTC. Translation: CASCGHSNNEQFF.

This clonotype was detected a few times. V gene TRBV20-1 combines with J gene TRBJ2-1; the match to TRBD2 covers 7 bases. The CDR3 runs 15 residues. Germline loops: CDR1 DFQATT, CDR2 SNEGSKA (reference sequence). After removal of 0 bases from V and 10 bases from J, the junction contained 12 bases not matched to a gene. CDR3 nucleotides: TGCAGTGCTAGAGATACGGGCGGGAGCTCTGAAGAGCAGTTCTTC. It translates to CSARDTGGSSEEQFF.

This clonotype was found a few times. The chain couples TRBV20-1 to TRBJ1-2; D call uncertain. V lost 0 bases and J 4 bases, leaving 9 bases between the germline ends. The germline V gene has CDR1 DFQATT and CDR2 SNEGSKA (reference sequence). This CDR3 is built from 13 residues. CDR3 in amino acids: CSAREAVTYGYTF. The CDR3 coding sequence is TGCAGTGCTAGAGAGGCAGTCACCTATGGCTACACCTTC.

About this clonotype itself: A read error may explain this, as a much larger clone is one base away. The CDR3 ends on some other residue instead of the conserved phenylalanine or tryptophan, so this is likely a read error. The chain uses TRBV29-1 and TRBJ1-2; 9 positions match TRBD1. The junction had 6 bases not matched to a gene; V was cut back by 5 bases and J by 5 bases. Germline assignment: CDR1 SQVTM and CDR2 ANQGSEA. The CDR3 has 13 residues. The CDR3 DNA reads as TGCAGCGTTCAACAGGGGGCTGAGTATGGCTACACCCTC. The encoded protein is CSVQQGAEYGYTL.

This clonotype was detected ten times or more. V is TRBV5-1 and J is TRBJ2-2; 7 bases line up with TRBD1. CDR1 and CDR2 from the germline V gene are SGHRS and YFSETQ. This CDR3 spans 13 amino acids. With 4 bases clipped from V and 7 bases from J, the junction kept 4 bases outside the gene matches. The CDR3 region has the DNA TGCGCCAGCAGCCAACAGGGGAACGGGGAGCTGTTTTTT. Its translation: CASSQQGNGELFF.

This clonotype was recorded at least ten times. The chain carries TRBV5-1 and TRBJ1-6; D is unresolved. The CDR3 covers 14 residues. V lost 0 bases and J 8 bases, leaving 9 bases between the germline ends. Germline V gene lookup returns CDR1 SGHRS and CDR2 YFSETQ. CDR3 sequence (DNA): TGCGCCAGCAGCTTGGGGACCTGGGATTCACCCCTCCACTTT. It encodes CASSLGTWDSPLHF.

V and J are TRBV20-1 and TRBJ1-1; D may be TRBD1 (6 bases). This CDR3 region has 14 residues. V was cut by 1 base and J by 1 base, with 10 bases left in between. CDR1 is DFQATT, CDR2 SNEGSKA, per germline (reference sequence). The CDR3 coding sequence is TGCAGTGCTAGAGTAACAGGGCGGAACACTGAAGCTTTCTTT. Protein product: CSARVTGRNTEAFF.

The rearrangement links TRBV11-3 to TRBJ2-1; TRBD2 aligns across 14 bases. Germline lookup yields CDR1 SGHNT and CDR2 YENEEA. The CDR3 runs 14 residues. The J segment lost 9 bases and the V segment lost 8 bases, leaving 6 bases of the junction unmatched. The DNA for the CDR3 is TGTGCCAGCGGATTAGGGACTAGCGGGAGTGAGCAGTTCTTC. Translation: CASGLGTSGSEQFF.

Many counts were recorded for this clonotype. The gene calls are TRBV5-1 and TRBJ1-5; possibly TRBD1 for D (6 bases). Germline loops: CDR1 SGHRS, CDR2 YFSETQ. This CDR3 is built from 13 residues. The germline V and J ends were trimmed by 4 bases and 5 bases, with 10 bases remaining between them. CDR3 in DNA: TGCGCCAGCAGCCTCGGGGGGCATCAGCCCCAGCATTTT. Protein sequence: CASSLGGHQPQHF.

Comment on this clonotype: One end of the junction does not line up with germline, which may come from a read error. The CDR3 region has the DNA TGCGCCAGCAGCCAAGAACTATTTCAGCCCCGGCATTTT. Its protein product is CASSQELFQPRHF. V usage is TRBV4-1 and J usage is TRBJ1-5; no clear D. The CDR3 consists of 13 residues. Germline CDR1 and CDR2: MGHRA and YSYEKL.

This chain connects TRBV10-3 to TRBJ1-2; no reliable D call. This CDR3 has 13 amino acids. V was trimmed by 10 bases and J by 4 bases, leaving 16 bases between them. Germline-derived CDR1 and CDR2 are ENHRY and SYGVKD. The CDR3 loop reads CATAETGIYGYTF. DNA for the CDR3: TGTGCCACCGCTGAGACTGGGATCTATGGCTACACCTTC.

The chain links TRBV7-6 to TRBJ1-6, with a possible D match to TRBD1 (5 bases). This CDR3 spans 15 amino acids. Germline CDR1 is SGHVS and CDR2 is FNYEAQ. Trimming took 1 base from V and 7 from J, leaving 11 bases between them. The DNA of the CDR3 is TGTGCCAGCAGCTTAGGGGGGGGTTACAATTCACCCCTCCACTTT. Translated, it gives CASSLGGGYNSPLHF. Complete variable domain (other parts from reference TRBV7-6 and TRBJ1-6): GAGVSQSPRYKVTKRGQDVALRCDPISGHVSLYWYRQALGQGPEFLTYFNYEAQQDKSGLPNDRFSAERPEGSISTLTIQRTEQRDSAMYRCASSLGGGYNSPLHFGNGTRLTVT.

The chain has TRBV10-3 and TRBJ2-7, with D perhaps TRBD1 (6 bases). Germline V lookup: CDR1 ENHRY, CDR2 SYGVKD. CDR3 size: 12 residues. The V end lost 6 bases, the J end lost 6 bases, and 12 bases lay between the germline ends. CDR3 in amino acids: CAIREWGREQYF. CDR3 sequence (DNA): TGTGCCATCAGAGAATGGGGGCGCGAGCAGTACTTC.

V gene TRBV27 combines with J gene TRBJ2-2, with D tentatively TRBD1 (6 bases). The germline gives CDR1 MNHEY, CDR2 SMNVEV (reference sequence). V shed 2 bases and J shed 6 bases, with 10 bases lying between them. This CDR3 has 14 residues. The CDR3 DNA follows: TGTGCCAGCAGTTTAAGGACAGACCCCGGGGAGCTGTTTTTT. This codes for CASSLRTDPGELFF.

The rearrangement uses TRBV20-1 and TRBJ1-1; D not resolved. Germline assignment: CDR1 DFQATT and CDR2 SNEGSKA (reference sequence). The CDR3 runs to 15 residues. V was clipped by 4 bases and J by 6 bases, with 21 bases between them. CDR3 amino acids: CSAKPLMAGSAEAFF. For the CDR3, the DNA is TGCAGTGCTAAACCTTTAATGGCAGGTAGTGCTGAAGCTTTCTTT.

This chain links TRBV29-1 with TRBJ2-7; 11 bases map to TRBD2. Trimming removed 8 bases from V and 6 bases from J; junction bases left unmatched: 18. Germline lookup yields CDR1 SQVTM and CDR2 ANQGSEA. The CDR3 contains 16 residues. The CDR3, as DNA: TGCAGCTTCATGGAGACTAGCGGGGTAGGGGGGGGCGAGCAGTACTTC. Translating it yields CSFMETSGVGGGEQYF.

Comment on this clonotype: At one boundary the junction diverges from the germline segment, which might be a read error. The rearrangement links TRBV6-5 to TRBJ1-1; TRBD1 might be the D (5 bases). The germline CDR1 and CDR2 sequences are MNHEY and SVGAGI. The CDR3 runs to 12 residues. CDR3 DNA sequence: TGTGCCAGCAGTTCAGGACACACTGGAGCTTTCTTT. This codes for CASSSGHTGAFF.